This TCR beta chain was observed in a study of cytomegalovirus exposure and HLA in healthy donors. In the case of this clone: The antigen remains undetermined.

Researchers ran the PCR with 60 Vbeta and 13 Jbeta primers. Here immunoSEQ multiplex PCR was the method, and the copy in TCRdb shows in-frame clones only, minus some. The table lists approximately 300,000 clones, under 90% of them singletons, with about 0.3% in the top ten. The study, taken as a whole, reports: In vitro testing confirmed a few CMV-associated chains as specific for CMV antigens.

Sequencing was done on a sample of PBMCs. The TCR originated in a girl aged 2 to 10 in good health and CMV-seronegative.

The CDR3 coding sequence is TGTGCCAGCAGCTCACCCCCGGGTCCATCCTACGAGCAGTACTTC. Translating gives CASSSPPGPSYEQYF. The chain uses TRBV7-2 and TRBJ2-7; D is uncertain. V dropped 4 bases and J dropped 1 base, with 14 bases sitting between them. Germline V CDR1 and CDR2: SGHTA, FQGNSA. This CDR3 is built from 15 residues.